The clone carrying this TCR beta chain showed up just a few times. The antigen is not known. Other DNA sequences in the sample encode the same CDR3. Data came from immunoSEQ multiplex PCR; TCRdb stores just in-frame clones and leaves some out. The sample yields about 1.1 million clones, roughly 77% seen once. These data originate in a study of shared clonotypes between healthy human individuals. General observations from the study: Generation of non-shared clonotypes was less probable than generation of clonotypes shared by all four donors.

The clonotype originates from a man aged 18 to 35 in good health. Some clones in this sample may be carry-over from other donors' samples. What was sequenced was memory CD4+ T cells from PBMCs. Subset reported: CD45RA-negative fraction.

The DNA for the CDR3 is TGTGCCAGCTCACCACCTCGGCTAGCGGGAGACAATGAGCAGTTCTTC. This encodes CASSPPRLAGDNEQFF. The V call is TRBV18, the J call TRBJ2-1, with 10 bases matching TRBD2. The V gene's germline CDR1 is KGHSH and CDR2 LQKENI. This CDR3 region has 16 residues. J gave up 5 bases and V 0 bases, and 4 bases lay outside the gene matches.